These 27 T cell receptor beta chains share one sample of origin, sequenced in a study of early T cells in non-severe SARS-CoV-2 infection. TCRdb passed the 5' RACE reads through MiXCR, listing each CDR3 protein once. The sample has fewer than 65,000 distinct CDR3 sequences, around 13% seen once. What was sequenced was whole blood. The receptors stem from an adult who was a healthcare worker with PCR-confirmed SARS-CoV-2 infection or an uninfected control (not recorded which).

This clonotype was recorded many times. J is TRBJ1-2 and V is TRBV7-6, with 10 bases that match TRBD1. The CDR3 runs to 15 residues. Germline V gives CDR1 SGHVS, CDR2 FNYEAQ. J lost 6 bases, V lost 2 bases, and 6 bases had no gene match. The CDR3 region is CASSLQFGTGDGYTF. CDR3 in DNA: TGTGCCAGCAGCTTACAGTTCGGGACAGGGGATGGCTACACCTTC.

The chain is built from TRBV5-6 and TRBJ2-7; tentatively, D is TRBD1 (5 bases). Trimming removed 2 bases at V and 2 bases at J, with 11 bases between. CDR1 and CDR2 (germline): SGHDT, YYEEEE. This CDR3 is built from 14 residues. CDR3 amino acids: CASSFLQGAYEQYF. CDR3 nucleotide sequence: TGTGCCAGCAGCTTCCTCCAGGGTGCCTACGAGCAGTACTTC.

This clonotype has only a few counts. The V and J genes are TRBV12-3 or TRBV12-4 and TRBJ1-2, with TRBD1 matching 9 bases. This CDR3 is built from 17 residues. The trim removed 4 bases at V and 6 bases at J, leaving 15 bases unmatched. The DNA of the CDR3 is TGTGCCAGCAGTTCCCCCCGGGACCGGGACAGGGCACATGGCTACACCTTC. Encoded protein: CASSSPRDRDRAHGYTF.

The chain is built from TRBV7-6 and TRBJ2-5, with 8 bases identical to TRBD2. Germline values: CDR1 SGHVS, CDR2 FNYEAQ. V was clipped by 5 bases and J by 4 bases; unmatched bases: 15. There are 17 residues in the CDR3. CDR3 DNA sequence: TGTGCCAGCAGCCTTAACCCACAACGGGGGGGTGGAGAGACCCAGTACTTC. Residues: CASSLNPQRGGGETQYF. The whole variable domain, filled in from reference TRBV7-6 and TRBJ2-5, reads GAGVSQSPRYKVTKRGQDVALRCDPISGHVSLYWYRQALGQGPEFLTYFNYEAQQDKSGLPNDRFSAERPEGSISTLTIQRTEQRDSAMYRCASSLNPQRGGGETQYFGPGTRLLVL.

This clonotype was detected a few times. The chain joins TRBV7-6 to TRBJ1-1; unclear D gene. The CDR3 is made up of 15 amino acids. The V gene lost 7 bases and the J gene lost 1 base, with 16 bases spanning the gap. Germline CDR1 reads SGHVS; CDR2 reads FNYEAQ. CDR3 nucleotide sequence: TGTGCCAGCACCCCAGACCCGGGAAGGAACACTGAAGCTTTCTTT. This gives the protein CASTPDPGRNTEAFF.

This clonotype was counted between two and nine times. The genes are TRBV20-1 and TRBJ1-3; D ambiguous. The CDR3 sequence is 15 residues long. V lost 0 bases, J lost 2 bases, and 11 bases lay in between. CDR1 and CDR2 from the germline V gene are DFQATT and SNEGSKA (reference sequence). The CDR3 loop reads CSAREEAVTGNTIYF. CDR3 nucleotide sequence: TGCAGTGCTAGAGAGGAGGCTGTCACTGGAAACACCATATATTTT.

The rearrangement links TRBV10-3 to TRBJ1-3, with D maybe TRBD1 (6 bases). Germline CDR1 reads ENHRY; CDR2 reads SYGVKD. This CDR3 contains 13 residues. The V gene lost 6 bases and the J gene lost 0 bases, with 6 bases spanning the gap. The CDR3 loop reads CAIRDSSGNTIYF. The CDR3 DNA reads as TGTGCCATCAGGGACAGCTCTGGAAACACCATATATTTT.

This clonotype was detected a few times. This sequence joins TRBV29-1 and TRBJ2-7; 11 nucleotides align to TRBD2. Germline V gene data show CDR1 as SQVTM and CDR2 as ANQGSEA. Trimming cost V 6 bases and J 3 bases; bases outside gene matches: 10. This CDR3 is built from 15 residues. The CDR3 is CSVLKLAGVNYEQYF. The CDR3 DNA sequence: TGCAGCGTGCTCAAACTAGCGGGGGTAAACTACGAGCAGTACTTC.

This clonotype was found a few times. The CDR3 DNA reads TGTGCCACCAGTGATCGCTCAGGTAGCGTTAATGAGCAGTTCTTC. As protein: CATSDRSGSVNEQFF. The rearrangement links TRBV24-1 to TRBJ2-1, with D possibly TRBD2 on 5 matching bases. This CDR3 has 15 residues. V was trimmed by 3 bases and J by 7 bases, leaving 15 bases between them. Germline CDR1 is KGHDR and CDR2 is SFDVKD.

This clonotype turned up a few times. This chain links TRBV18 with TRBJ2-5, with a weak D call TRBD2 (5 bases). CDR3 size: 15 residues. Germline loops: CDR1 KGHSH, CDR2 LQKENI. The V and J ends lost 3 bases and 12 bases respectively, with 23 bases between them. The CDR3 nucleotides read TGTGCCAGCTCACCGCTGCCTCGCGCGGGTGGAGAGGAGTACTTC. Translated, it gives CASSPLPRAGGEEYF. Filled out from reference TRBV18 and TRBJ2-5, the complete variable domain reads NAGVMQNPRHLVRRRGQEARLRCSPMKGHSHVYWYRQLPEEGLKFMVYLQKENIIDESGMPKERFSAEFPKEGPSILRIQQVVRGDSAAYFCASSPLPRAGGEEYFGPGTRLLVL.

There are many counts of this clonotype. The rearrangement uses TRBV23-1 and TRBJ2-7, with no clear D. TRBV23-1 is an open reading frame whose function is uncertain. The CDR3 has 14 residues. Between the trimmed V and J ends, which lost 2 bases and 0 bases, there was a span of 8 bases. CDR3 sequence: CASSQAGSSYEQYF. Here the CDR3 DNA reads TGCGCCAGCAGTCAAGCAGGAAGCTCCTACGAGCAGTACTTC.

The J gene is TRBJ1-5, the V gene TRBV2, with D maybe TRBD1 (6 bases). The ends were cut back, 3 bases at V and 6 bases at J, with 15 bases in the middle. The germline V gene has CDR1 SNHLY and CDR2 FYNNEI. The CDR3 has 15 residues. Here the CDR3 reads CASSERQGKGQPQHF. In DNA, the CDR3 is TGTGCCAGCAGTGAGAGGCAGGGGAAGGGTCAGCCCCAGCATTTT. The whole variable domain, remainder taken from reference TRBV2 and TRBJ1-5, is EPEVTQTPSHQVTQMGQEVILRCVPISNHLYFYWYRQILGQKVEFLVSFYNNEISEKSEIFDDQFSVERPDGSNFTLKIRSTKLEDSAMYFCASSERQGKGQPQHFGDGTRLSIL.

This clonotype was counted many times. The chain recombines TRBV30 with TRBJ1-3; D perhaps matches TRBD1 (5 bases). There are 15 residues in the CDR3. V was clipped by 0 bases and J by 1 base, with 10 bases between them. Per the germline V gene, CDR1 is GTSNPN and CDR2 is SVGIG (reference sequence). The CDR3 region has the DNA TGTGCCTGGAGTGTAAGGGGACCTTCTGGAAACACCATATATTTT. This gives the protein CAWSVRGPSGNTIYF.

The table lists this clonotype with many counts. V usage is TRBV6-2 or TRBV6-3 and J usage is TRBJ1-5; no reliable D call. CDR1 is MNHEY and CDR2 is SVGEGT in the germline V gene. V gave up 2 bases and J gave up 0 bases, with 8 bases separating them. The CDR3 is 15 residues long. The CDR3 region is CASSYSGDSNQPQHF. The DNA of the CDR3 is TGTGCCAGCAGTTACAGCGGGGATAGCAATCAGCCCCAGCATTTT.

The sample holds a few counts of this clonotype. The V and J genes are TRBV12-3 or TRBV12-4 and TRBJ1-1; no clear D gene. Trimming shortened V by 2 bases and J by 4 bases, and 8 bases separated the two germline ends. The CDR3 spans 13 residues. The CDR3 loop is CASSLIESTEAFF. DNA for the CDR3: TGTGCCAGCAGTTTAATCGAAAGCACTGAAGCTTTCTTT.

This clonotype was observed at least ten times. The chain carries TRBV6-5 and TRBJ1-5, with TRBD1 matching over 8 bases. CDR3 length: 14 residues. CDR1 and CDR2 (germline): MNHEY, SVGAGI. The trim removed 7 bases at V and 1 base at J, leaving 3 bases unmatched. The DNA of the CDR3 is TGTGCCAGCAAGCACAGGGGGAGCAATCAGCCCCAGCATTTT. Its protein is CASKHRGSNQPQHF.

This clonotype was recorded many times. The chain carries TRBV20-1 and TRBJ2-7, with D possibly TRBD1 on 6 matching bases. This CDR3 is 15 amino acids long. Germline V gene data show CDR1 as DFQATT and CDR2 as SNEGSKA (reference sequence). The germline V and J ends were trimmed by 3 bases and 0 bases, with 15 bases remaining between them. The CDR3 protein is CSASGRPRGSYEQYF. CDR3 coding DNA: TGCAGTGCTAGTGGCCGTCCCAGGGGCTCCTACGAGCAGTACTTC.

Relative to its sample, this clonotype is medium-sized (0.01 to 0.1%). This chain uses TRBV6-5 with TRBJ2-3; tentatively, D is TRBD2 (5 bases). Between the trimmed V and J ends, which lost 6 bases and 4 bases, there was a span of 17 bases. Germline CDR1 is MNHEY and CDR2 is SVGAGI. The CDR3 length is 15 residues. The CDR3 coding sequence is TGTGCCAGCAGGCCCACTAGGGTTAGCGCAGATACGCAGTATTTT. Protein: CASRPTRVSADTQYF.

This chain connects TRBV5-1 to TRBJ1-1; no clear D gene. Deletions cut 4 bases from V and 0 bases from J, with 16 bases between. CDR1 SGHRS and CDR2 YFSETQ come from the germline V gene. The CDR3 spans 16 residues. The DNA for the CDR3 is TGCGCCAGCAGCCCAAGACCCAACTTGGTGAACACTGAAGCTTTCTTT. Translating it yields CASSPRPNLVNTEAFF.

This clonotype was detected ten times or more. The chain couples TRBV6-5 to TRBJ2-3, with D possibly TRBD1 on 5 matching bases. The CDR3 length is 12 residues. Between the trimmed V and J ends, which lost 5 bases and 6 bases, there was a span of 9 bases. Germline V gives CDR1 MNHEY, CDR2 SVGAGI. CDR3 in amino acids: CASSETDDTQYF. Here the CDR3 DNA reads TGTGCCAGCAGTGAGACAGATGATACGCAGTATTTT.

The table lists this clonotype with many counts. The CDR3 region is CASSRGTEVSYNEQFF. The CDR3 coding sequence is TGCGCCAGCAGCAGAGGGACAGAAGTGTCCTACAATGAGCAGTTCTTC. V is TRBV5-1 and J is TRBJ2-1, with 7 positions matching TRBD1. With V trimmed by 4 bases and J by 1 base, 8 bases remained unmatched. Germline V gene data show CDR1 as SGHRS and CDR2 as YFSETQ. The CDR3 loop spans 16 amino acids.

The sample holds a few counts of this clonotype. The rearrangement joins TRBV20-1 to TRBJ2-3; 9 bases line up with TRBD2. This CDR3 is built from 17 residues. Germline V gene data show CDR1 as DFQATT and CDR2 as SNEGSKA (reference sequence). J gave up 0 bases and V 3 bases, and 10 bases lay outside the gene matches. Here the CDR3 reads CSASPLRLAGSTDTQYF. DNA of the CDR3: TGCAGTGCTAGTCCCCTAAGGCTAGCGGGAAGCACAGATACGCAGTATTTT.

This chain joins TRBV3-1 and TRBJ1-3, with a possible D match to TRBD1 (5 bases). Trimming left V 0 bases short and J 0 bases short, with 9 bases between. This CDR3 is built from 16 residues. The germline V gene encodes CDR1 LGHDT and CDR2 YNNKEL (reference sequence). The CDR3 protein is CASSQENQGSGNTIYF. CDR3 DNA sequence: TGTGCCAGCAGCCAAGAAAATCAGGGCTCTGGAAACACCATATATTTT.

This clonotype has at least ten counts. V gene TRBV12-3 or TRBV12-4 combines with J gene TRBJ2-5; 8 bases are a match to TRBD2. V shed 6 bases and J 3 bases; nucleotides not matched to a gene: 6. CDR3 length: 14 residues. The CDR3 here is CASSPGGAKETQYF. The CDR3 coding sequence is TGTGCCAGCAGCCCCGGGGGGGCTAAAGAGACCCAGTACTTC.

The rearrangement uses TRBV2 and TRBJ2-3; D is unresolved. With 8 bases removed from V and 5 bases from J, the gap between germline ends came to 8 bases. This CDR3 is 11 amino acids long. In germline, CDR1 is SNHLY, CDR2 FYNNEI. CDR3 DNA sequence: TGTGCCAGCGGTCGACTAGATACGCAGTATTTT. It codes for CASGRLDTQYF.

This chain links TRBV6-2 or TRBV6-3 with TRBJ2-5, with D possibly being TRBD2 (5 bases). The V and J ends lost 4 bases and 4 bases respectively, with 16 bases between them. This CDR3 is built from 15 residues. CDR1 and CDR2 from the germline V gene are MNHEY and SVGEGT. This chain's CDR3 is CASSSRASYRETQYF. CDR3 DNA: TGTGCCAGCAGTTCCCGGGCTAGCTACCGAGAGACCCAGTACTTC.

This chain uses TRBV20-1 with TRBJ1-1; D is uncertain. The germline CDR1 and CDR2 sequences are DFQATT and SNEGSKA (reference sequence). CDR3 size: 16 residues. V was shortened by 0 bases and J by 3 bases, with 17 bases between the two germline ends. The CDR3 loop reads CSARDYRAPLYTEAFF. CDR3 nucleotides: TGCAGTGCTAGAGATTATAGGGCCCCGTTGTACACTGAAGCTTTCTTT.